The 20 T cell receptor beta chains listed next were all sequenced from one sample in a study of T cells after yellow fever vaccination. TCRdb re-called the 5' RACE reads with MiXCR, one entry per CDR3 protein. The repertoire holds 320,000 or so distinct CDR3 sequences, around 8.1% seen once, with about 16% in the top ten. The specimen was PBMCs, collected more than 35 days after the first yellow fever vaccination. All receptors derive from a man in his late teens or twenties who received the YFV17D yellow fever vaccine.

This clonotype has a handful of counts. The chain joins TRBV3-1 to TRBJ1-1; D is perhaps TRBD1 (5 bases). The CDR3 consists of 14 residues. Germline loops: CDR1 LGHDT, CDR2 YNNKEL (reference sequence). V was shortened by 2 bases and J by 9 bases, with 16 bases between the two germline ends. The CDR3 DNA sequence: TGTGCCAGCAGCCAATCCCAGGGCTTTACGAAAGCTTTCTTT. It codes for CASSQSQGFTKAFF.

The sample holds a few counts of this clonotype. The chain carries TRBV5-4 and TRBJ1-2, with D unresolved. Per the germline V gene, CDR1 is SGHNT and CDR2 is YYREEE (reference sequence). Trimming pared 0 bases from V and 1 base from J, leaving 13 bases between. CDR3 length: 16 residues. Here the CDR3 reads CASSLAGVGDNYGYTF. The CDR3, as DNA: TGTGCCAGCAGCTTGGCGGGTGTCGGGGATAACTATGGCTACACCTTC. Full variable domain (outside the CDR3, taken from reference TRBV5-4 and TRBJ1-2): ETGVTQSPTHLIKTRGQQVTLRCSSQSGHNTVSWYQQALGQGPQFIFQYYREEENGRGNFPPRFSGLQFPNYSSELNVNALELDDSALYLCASSLAGVGDNYGYTFGSGTRLTVV.

The V gene is TRBV7-9, the J gene TRBJ1-2; maybe TRBD1 (6 bases). The V gene's germline CDR1 is SEHNR and CDR2 FQNEAQ (reference sequence). The CDR3 is 16 residues long. Trimming cost V 2 bases and J 6 bases, with 19 bases left between them. For the CDR3, the DNA is TGTGCCAGCAGCTTAAGCTTCACAGGGAGAAGTGATGGCTACACCTTC. Its protein is CASSLSFTGRSDGYTF.

This clonotype turned up a few times. The genes are TRBV25-1 and TRBJ2-2; tentative D call: TRBD2 (6 bases). The CDR3 has 15 residues. The V gene lost 0 bases and the J gene lost 4 bases, with 9 bases spanning the gap. Germline loops: CDR1 MGHDK, CDR2 SYGVNS. The CDR3 here is CASSEYRGGTGELFF. The CDR3 nucleotides are TGTGCCAGCAGTGAATATAGGGGAGGCACCGGGGAGCTGTTTTTT.

CDR3 nucleotides: TGTGCCAGCAGCCCCGGGACTCTGGGGACCGGGGAGCTGTTTTTT. This translates into CASSPGTLGTGELFF. The V call is TRBV5-6, the J call TRBJ2-2; D might be TRBD2 (6 bases). The CDR3 is 15 residues long. CDR1 is SGHDT, CDR2 YYEEEE, per germline. The V end lost 4 bases, the J end lost 5 bases, and 15 bases lay between the germline ends.

This clonotype was seen ten or more times. The chain links TRBV11-2 to TRBJ2-2; 7 positions agree with TRBD1. Germline assignment: CDR1 SGHAT and CDR2 FQNNGV. V was pared by 5 bases and J by 6 bases, with 9 bases of the junction left unmatched. The CDR3 is made up of 15 amino acids. CDR3 amino acids: CASSKVQGVAGELFF. The CDR3 DNA reads as TGTGCCAGCAGCAAGGTCCAGGGGGTTGCCGGGGAGCTGTTTTTT.

At least ten counts were recorded for this clonotype. This chain joins TRBV10-3 and TRBJ2-3, with D unresolved. Germline lookup yields CDR1 ENHRY and CDR2 SYGVKD. The CDR3 has 11 residues. V gave up 6 bases and J gave up 6 bases, with 7 bases separating them. The CDR3 DNA reads as TGTGCCATCAGGGAGAGGGATACGCAGTATTTT. This encodes CAIRERDTQYF.

The J gene is TRBJ2-1, the V gene TRBV7-2, with D unclear. V dropped 4 bases and J dropped 3 bases, with 7 bases sitting between them. Germline CDR1 and CDR2: SGHTA and FQGNSA. The CDR3 length is 13 residues. The CDR3 DNA follows: TGTGCCAGCAGCTCGGAGTACTACAATGAGCAGTTCTTC. This translates into CASSSEYYNEQFF.

The rearrangement joins TRBV7-2 to TRBJ2-3; no firm D call. Deletions cut 5 bases from V and 4 bases from J, with 16 bases between. The CDR3 contains 15 residues. The V gene's germline CDR1 is SGHTA and CDR2 FQGNSA. CDR3 sequence reads: CASSLVGRRADTQYF. Here the CDR3 DNA reads TGTGCCAGCAGCCTCGTAGGGCGACGGGCAGATACGCAGTATTTT. Variable domain in full (rest from reference TRBV7-2 and TRBJ2-3): GAGVSQSPSNKVTEKGKDVELRCDPISGHTALYWYRQSLGQGLEFLIYFQGNSAPDKSGLPSDRFSAERTGGSVSTLTIQRTQQEDSAVYLCASSLVGRRADTQYFGPGTRLTVL.

This CDR3 is CASMPDRGPVGELFF. DNA of the CDR3: TGCGCCAGCATGCCGGACAGGGGGCCGGTCGGGGAGCTGTTTTTT. The chain employs TRBV5-1 and TRBJ2-2; 11 bases are shared with TRBD1. CDR3 length equals 15 residues. With 6 bases clipped from V and 7 bases from J, the junction kept 8 bases outside the gene matches. The germline V gene has CDR1 SGHRS and CDR2 YFSETQ.

This clonotype has a handful of counts. The rearrangement links TRBV20-1 to TRBJ2-1; D may be TRBD2 (6 bases). The CDR3 is made up of 14 amino acids. Trimming pared 7 bases from V and 6 bases from J, leaving 19 bases between. CDR1 DFQATT and CDR2 SNEGSKA come from the germline V gene (reference sequence). Written as DNA, the CDR3 is TGCAGTGTTGGAGGGTTAGGAGGGGCCAATGAGCAGTTCTTC. This encodes CSVGGLGGANEQFF.

A few counts support this clonotype. CDR3 in DNA: TGTGCCAGCAGTCTTTTTTCTAGCGGACAAGAGACCCAGTACTTC. Residues: CASSLFSSGQETQYF. The rearrangement links TRBV7-6 to TRBJ2-5; 7 nucleotides agree with TRBD2. The V and J ends lost 6 bases and 2 bases, in that order; junction bases with no gene match: 9. The length of the CDR3 is 15 residues. The germline V gene has CDR1 SGHVS and CDR2 FNYEAQ.

The J gene is TRBJ2-5, the V gene TRBV11-3; TRBD1 matches 7 bases. V gave up 5 bases and J gave up 4 bases; unmatched junction bases: 10. CDR1 is SGHNT and CDR2 is YENEEA in the germline V gene. The CDR3 extends over 15 amino acids. The CDR3 coding sequence is TGTGCCAGCAGCACCCGGGACAGTAAGAGAGAGACCCAGTACTTC. It specifies CASSTRDSKRETQYF.

This clonotype was observed at least ten times. The J gene is TRBJ1-1, the V gene TRBV7-3, with TRBD1 matching over 12 bases. The germline V gene encodes CDR1 SGHTA and CDR2 FQGTGA. V gave up 0 bases and J gave up 3 bases; unmatched junction bases: 5. The CDR3 spans 17 residues. CDR3 protein: CASSLTGQGALDTEAFF. The CDR3 nucleotides read TGTGCCAGCAGCTTAACGGGACAGGGGGCGCTGGACACTGAAGCTTTCTTT.

This clonotype has just a few counts. This chain connects TRBV7-9 to TRBJ1-1, with TRBD1 matching over 7 bases. Germline V gene sequence: CDR1 SEHNR, CDR2 FQNEAQ (reference sequence). J gave up 4 bases and V 4 bases, and 6 bases lay outside the gene matches. The CDR3 totals 14 residues. The CDR3 DNA is TGTGCCAGCAGCTGGCAGGGGGGGTCCACTGAAGCTTTCTTT. Residues: CASSWQGGSTEAFF.

The chain links TRBV11-2 to TRBJ1-1; perhaps TRBD1 as D (6 bases). The V gene's germline CDR1 is SGHAT and CDR2 FQNNGV. V was shortened by 6 bases and J by 6 bases, with 20 bases between the two germline ends. The CDR3 is 15 residues long. For the CDR3, the DNA is TGTGCCAGCAGTTTCACTTTGACAGGTGGAGCTGAAGCTTTCTTT. Its translation is CASSFTLTGGAEAFF.

This clonotype was seen many times. The chain combines TRBV20-1 with TRBJ2-3; D gene unclear. Deletions cut 3 bases from V and 5 bases from J, with 15 bases between. The germline V gene has CDR1 DFQATT and CDR2 SNEGSKA (reference sequence). CDR3 length equals 14 residues. CDR3 sequence reads: CSASRPDGGDTQYF. The CDR3 DNA reads TGCAGTGCTAGCCGTCCTGATGGTGGAGATACGCAGTATTTT.

The V and J genes are TRBV4-2 and TRBJ2-4, with TRBD1 matching over 11 bases. This CDR3 is 17 amino acids long. V lost 0 bases to trimming and J lost 8 bases; unmatched junction nucleotides: 9. Germline CDR1 is LGHNA and CDR2 is YNFKEQ. In DNA, the CDR3 is TGTGCCAGCAGCCAAGATTGGGCGGGGACAGGGGGATACATTCAGTACTTC. It yields the protein CASSQDWAGTGGYIQYF.

The chain links TRBV5-5 to TRBJ1-2; D not resolved. V lost 4 bases to trimming and J lost 8 bases, with 15 bases between them. CDR1 SGHKS and CDR2 YYEKEE come from the germline V gene (reference sequence). CDR3 length: 13 residues. DNA of the CDR3: TGTGCCAGCAGCCCTGGGCTCCTCTGCGGCTACACCTTC. It translates to CASSPGLLCGYTF.

V and J are TRBV6-2 or TRBV6-3 and TRBJ2-3; 9 bases are a match to TRBD2. CDR1 is MNHEY, CDR2 SVGEGT, per germline. The CDR3 loop spans 14 amino acids. V trimming: 6 bases; J trimming: 6 bases; junction bases outside the gene matches: 7. The CDR3 coding sequence is TGTGCCAGCAGGTTAGCGGGGGCCGGGGATACGCAGTATTTT. It is translated as CASRLAGAGDTQYF.